The next 30 T cell receptor beta chains were all read from a single sample in a study of beta chain features in type 1 diabetes. Since all of the isolated RNA was reverse transcribed, expressed TCRB transcripts were what got sequenced. Using immunoSEQ multiplex PCR, the repertoire was profiled, and TCRdb retains in-frame clones only, with some absent. The sample contains under 300,000 clones, around 7.3% of which appear only once. Sequenced sample: central memory CD4+ T cells from blood. The receptor set was obtained from a woman in her late teens or twenties in good health.

This clone was observed a few times. The gene calls are TRBV7-2 and TRBJ2-7; D not certain. V was clipped by 1 base and J by 6 bases, with 7 bases between them. Germline CDR1 SGHTA, CDR2 FQGNSA. There are 12 residues in the CDR3. CDR3 nucleotides: TGTGCCAGCAGCTTAGATCATCGCGAGCAGTACTTC. Residues: CASSLDHREQYF.

Of note for this clone: Because the CDR3's place on the DNA is in doubt, the DNA is left out and the CDR3 is given as listed by TCRdb. The chain recombines TRBV30 with TRBJ1-4. Ends included, the CDR3 has 13 residues. Germline V gene data show CDR1 as GTSNPN and CDR2 as SVGIG (reference sequence). This CDR3 is CAWIHQLMKNCFF.

The chain is built from TRBV6-5 and TRBJ2-5; TRBD1 matches at 7 bases. The CDR3 runs to 14 residues. Germline trimming cut 6 bases from V and 5 bases from J; bases unmatched to any gene: 9. Germline CDR1 and CDR2: MNHEY and SVGAGI. CDR3 nucleotides: TGTGCCAGCAGACCCCGACAGGGCTCGGAGACCCAGTACTTC. This sequence encodes CASRPRQGSETQYF.

This clone was counted a few times. V usage is TRBV5-1 and J usage is TRBJ2-3; the D gene is possibly TRBD2 (5 bases). CDR1 and CDR2 from the germline V gene are SGHRS and YFSETQ. The CDR3 has 15 residues. Trimming took 4 bases from V and 5 from J, leaving 17 bases between them. The CDR3 DNA reads TGCGCCAGCAGCATCGGGGTAACCCTTGAAGATACGCAGTATTTT. Translation: CASSIGVTLEDTQYF. Based on the CDR3 plus reference TRBV5-1 and TRBJ2-3, the full variable domain is KAGVTQTPRYLIKTRGQQVTLSCSPISGHRSVSWYQQTPGQGLQFLFEYFSETQRNKGNFPGRFSGRQFSNSRSEMNVSTLELGDSALYLCASSIGVTLEDTQYFGPGTRLTVL.

The rearrangement joins TRBV15 to TRBJ1-2; 8 bases are a match to TRBD1. With V trimmed by 6 bases and J by 7 bases, 10 bases remained unmatched. The CDR3 length is 14 residues. Germline V gene data show CDR1 as LNHNV and CDR2 as YYDKDF (reference sequence). This CDR3 is CATRAYRGAGGYTF. In nucleotides, the CDR3 is TGTGCCACCAGAGCCTACAGGGGGGCCGGTGGCTACACCTTC.

This sequence joins TRBV11-3 and TRBJ2-3; D could derive from TRBD1 or TRBD2 (5 bases each). Trimming took off 1 base at V and 5 bases at J, with 13 bases between the two ends. The germline gives CDR1 SGHNT, CDR2 YENEEA. CDR3 length equals 15 residues. CDR3 nucleotide sequence: TGTGCCAGCAGCTTAGCGGGGCCTCCGGGAGATACGCAGTATTTT. This codes for CASSLAGPPGDTQYF.

CDR3 loop: CASSQDPGTRSNYGYTF. The DNA of the CDR3 is TGTGCCAGCAGCCAAGATCCTGGGACTCGTTCTAACTATGGCTACACCTTC. The chain uses TRBV14 and TRBJ1-2, with D possibly being TRBD1 (5 bases). V lost 0 bases and J lost 0, with 14 bases in between. Germline loops: CDR1 SGHDN, CDR2 FVKESK. CDR3 length: 17 amino acids.

The chain has TRBV6-5 and TRBJ2-1; D gene uncertain. The CDR3 contains 11 residues. Per germline, CDR1 MNHEY and CDR2 SVGAGI. Deletions cut 3 bases from V and 9 bases from J, with 6 bases between. The CDR3, as DNA: TGTGCCAGCAGTTATACGGGTGAGCAGTTCTTC. It yields the protein CASSYTGEQFF.

There are a few counts of this clone. The V call is TRBV5-4, the J call TRBJ2-3; a possible D gene is TRBD1 (5 bases). This CDR3 contains 14 residues. V was trimmed by 4 bases and J by 0 bases, leaving 9 bases between them. The V gene's germline CDR1 is SGHNT and CDR2 YYREEE (reference sequence). The CDR3 nucleotides are TGTGCCAGCAGCAACAAGGGGAGCACAGATACGCAGTATTTT. As protein: CASSNKGSTDTQYF.

This clone was counted only a few times. The rearrangement joins TRBV10-3 to TRBJ2-3; 8 bases fit TRBD1. With 6 bases clipped from V and 2 bases from J, the junction kept 4 bases outside the gene matches. Germline CDR1 and CDR2: ENHRY and SYGVKD. This CDR3 contains 14 residues. The CDR3 bases are TGTGCCATCAGGGGGGGACAGGACACAGATACGCAGTATTTT. Translated: CAIRGGQDTDTQYF.

CDR3 nucleotides: TGTGCCAGCAGCTTGGGAAACAGGCGGAATGGCTACACCTTC. Protein sequence: CASSLGNRRNGYTF. This sequence joins TRBV5-4 and TRBJ1-2; TRBD1 might be the D (5 bases). The CDR3 is 14 residues long. Trimming left V 0 bases short and J 6 bases short, with 12 bases between. Germline assignment: CDR1 SGHNT and CDR2 YYREEE (reference sequence).

The table lists this clone with a few counts. Additional DNA sequences in this sample encode the identical CDR3. The chain couples TRBV5-6 to TRBJ1-2, with 7 bases that match TRBD1. In germline, CDR1 is SGHDT, CDR2 YYEEEE. The V gene end was trimmed by 5 bases and the J gene end by 4 bases; junction bases not matched to a gene: 11. The CDR3 length is 15 residues. CDR3 residues: CASSSTGDNLYGYTF. The CDR3 region has the DNA TGTGCCAGCAGTTCCACAGGGGATAACCTCTATGGCTACACCTTC.

This chain connects TRBV7-9 to TRBJ2-7, with D perhaps matching TRBD1 (6 bases). V lost 8 bases to trimming and J lost 3 bases, with 17 bases between them. CDR1 SEHNR and CDR2 FQNEAQ come from the germline V gene (reference sequence). This CDR3 is built from 14 residues. CDR3 DNA sequence: TGTGCCAGCGGGACAAAGGGGCCGGGCTACGAGCAGTACTTC. This sequence encodes CASGTKGPGYEQYF.

The rearrangement joins TRBV7-8 to TRBJ1-5; D unclear. The germline V and J ends were trimmed by 1 base and 0 bases, with 16 bases remaining between them. Looked up from germline, CDR1 is SGHVS and CDR2 is FQNEAQ. The CDR3 consists of 18 residues. The CDR3 reads CASSLGPQVQSSNQPQHF. DNA for the CDR3: TGTGCCAGCAGCTTAGGCCCGCAGGTCCAGTCTAGCAATCAGCCCCAGCATTTT.

This clone was detected only a few times. The V and J genes are TRBV4-3 and TRBJ2-3, with 10 bases lining up with TRBD2. The CDR3 is 16 residues long. Germline CDR1 LGHNA, CDR2 YSLEER. Trimming removed 0 bases from V and 4 bases from J; junction bases left unmatched: 4. The CDR3: CASSQETSGVADTQYF. CDR3 in DNA: TGCGCCAGCAGCCAAGAAACTAGCGGGGTGGCAGATACGCAGTATTTT.

There are many counts of this clone. The rearrangement joins TRBV7-3 to TRBJ2-1; 7 nucleotides align to TRBD2. Germline V gives CDR1 SGHTA, CDR2 FQGTGA. The V gene end was trimmed by 7 bases and the J gene end by 3 bases; junction bases not matched to a gene: 9. This CDR3 spans 15 amino acids. In DNA, the CDR3 is TGTGCCAGCACCCCAAGCGGGAAGAGCTACAATGAGCAGTTCTTC. Its translation: CASTPSGKSYNEQFF.

This clone has at least ten counts. Other nucleotide sequences in the sample specify the same CDR3. CDR3 sequence reads: CASSFGGRGETQYF. The CDR3 DNA sequence: TGTGCCAGCAGCTTCGGAGGGCGCGGGGAGACCCAGTACTTC. V gene TRBV7-2 combines with J gene TRBJ2-5, with D possibly being TRBD2 (6 bases). Per the germline V gene, CDR1 is SGHTA and CDR2 is FQGNSA. The CDR3 runs to 14 residues. V gave up 3 bases and J gave up 5 bases, with 13 bases separating them.

This chain uses TRBV5-4 with TRBJ2-3, with 8 positions matching TRBD1. The CDR3 totals 12 residues. Germline CDR1 and CDR2: SGHNT and YYREEE (reference sequence). After removal of 3 bases from V and 10 bases from J, the junction contained 4 bases not matched to a gene. In DNA, the CDR3 is TGTGCCAGCAGCTCCTGGACAGGGTCGCAGTATTTT. Its protein product is CASSSWTGSQYF.

The chain couples TRBV5-1 to TRBJ1-4, with D uncertain. The CDR3 runs to 15 residues. Trimming cost V 1 base and J 8 bases, with 15 bases left between them. Germline values: CDR1 SGHRS, CDR2 YFSETQ. This CDR3 reads CASSLLSGAGEKLFF. In DNA, the CDR3 is TGCGCCAGCAGCTTGTTGTCCGGCGCCGGCGAAAAACTGTTTTTT. Complete variable domain (other parts from reference TRBV5-1 and TRBJ1-4): KAGVTQTPRYLIKTRGQQVTLSCSPISGHRSVSWYQQTPGQGLQFLFEYFSETQRNKGNFPGRFSGRQFSNSRSEMNVSTLELGDSALYLCASSLLSGAGEKLFFGSGTQLSVL.

V is TRBV5-1 and J is TRBJ2-3, with D possibly being TRBD2 (5 bases). CDR3 length: 12 residues. Germline values: CDR1 SGHRS, CDR2 YFSETQ. V was cut by 7 bases and J by 9 bases, with 15 bases left in between. The CDR3 spells CASWDRRGTQYF. The CDR3 DNA is TGCGCCAGCTGGGATCGACGAGGGACGCAGTATTTT.

This clone has only a few counts. The genes are TRBV29-1 and TRBJ2-3; TRBD2 might be the D (7 bases). Deletions cut 3 bases from V and 10 bases from J, with 14 bases between. Looked up from germline, CDR1 is SQVTM and CDR2 is ANQGSEA. The CDR3 extends over 12 amino acids. CDR3 loop: CSVEGGGGAQYF. CDR3 sequence (DNA): TGCAGCGTTGAGGGGGGAGGGGGGGCGCAGTATTTT.

This clone has more than one count but fewer than ten. The chain uses TRBV4-1 and TRBJ1-4; TRBD1 matches 9 bases. The V and J ends lost 1 base and 7 bases, in that order; junction bases with no gene match: 4. This CDR3 comprises 15 residues. CDR1 and CDR2 (germline): MGHRA, YSYEKL. CDR3 DNA: TGCGCCAGCAGCCAAGGGGACAGGGACGCTGAAAAACTGTTTTTT. Translation gives CASSQGDRDAEKLFF.

The chain uses TRBV7-3 and TRBJ2-3, with TRBD1 identical over 7 bases. Germline V gene sequence: CDR1 SGHTA, CDR2 FQGTGA. The CDR3 is made up of 13 amino acids. V was pared by 2 bases and J by 5 bases, with 1 base of the junction left unmatched. The CDR3: CASSLSGGDTQYF. CDR3 DNA: TGTGCCAGCAGCTTATCAGGGGGAGATACGCAGTATTTT. The complete variable domain, with remaining parts taken from reference TRBV7-3 and TRBJ2-3, reads GAGVSQTPSNKVTEKGKYVELRCDPISGHTALYWYRQSLGQGPEFLIYFQGTGAADDSGLPNDRFFAVRPEGSVSTLKIQRTERGDSAVYLCASSLSGGDTQYFGPGTRLTVL.

This clone was counted between two and nine times. The chain recombines TRBV9 with TRBJ1-4, with D perhaps TRBD1 (5 bases). The ends were cut back, 0 bases at V and 3 bases at J, with 15 bases in the middle. This CDR3 contains 17 residues. Germline loops: CDR1 SGDLS, CDR2 YYNGEE. Here the CDR3 reads CASSVGSPTGSNEKLFF. CDR3 sequence (DNA): TGTGCCAGCAGCGTAGGATCCCCTACAGGCTCTAATGAAAAACTGTTTTTT. The full variable domain, in which reference TRBV9 and TRBJ1-4 provide the parts outside the CDR3, is DSGVTQTPKHLITATGQRVTLRCSPRSGDLSVYWYQQSLDQGLQFLIQYYNGEERAKGNILERFSAQQFPDLHSELNLSSLELGDSALYFCASSVGSPTGSNEKLFFGSGTQLSVL.

V gene TRBV19 combines with J gene TRBJ1-2; the D is unclear. Germline CDR1 LNHDA, CDR2 SQIVND (reference sequence). V lost 6 bases, J lost 4 bases, and 15 bases lay in between. The CDR3 covers 14 residues. The CDR3 coding sequence is TGTGCCAGTAGCCTGGTGGGCAGTATCTATGGCTACACCTTC. Translated: CASSLVGSIYGYTF.

This clone appeared a few times. The chain employs TRBV18 and TRBJ2-7; TRBD1 agrees at 9 bases. Germline CDR1 KGHSH, CDR2 LQKENI. With 0 bases clipped from V and 2 bases from J, the junction kept 23 bases outside the gene matches. CDR3 size: 22 residues. The CDR3 DNA reads TGTGCCAGCTCACCACCCCTGGCCACCCGGGACAGGGAACTCCTACAAACCTACGAGCAGTACTTC. Protein product: CASSPPLATRDRELLQTYEQYF.

V usage is TRBV21-1 and J usage is TRBJ2-7; the table's D gene call, TRBD1, was not cross checked with the DNA. TRBV21-1 is annotated as a pseudogene. CDR3 size: 15 residues. The CDR3 reads CASTPTSDRVYEQYF. The DNA for the CDR3 is TGTGCCAGCACCCCTACCAGCGACAGGGTCTACGAGCAGTACTTC.

The J gene is TRBJ2-6, the V gene TRBV5-1, with no clear D. The V gene's germline CDR1 is SGHRS and CDR2 YFSETQ. Deletions cut 1 base from V and 4 bases from J, with 9 bases between. CDR3 length: 15 amino acids. Written as DNA, the CDR3 is TGCGCCAGCAGCTTGAGCCGAGGAGGGGCCAACGTCCTGACTTTC. Encoded protein: CASSLSRGGANVLTF.

This clone has only a few counts. Other nucleotide sequences from this sample produce the same CDR3. The rearrangement links TRBV7-9 to TRBJ2-3; D might be TRBD2 (6 bases). The germline V and J ends were trimmed by 1 base and 3 bases, with 17 bases remaining between them. This CDR3 contains 17 residues. Germline V gene lookup returns CDR1 SEHNR and CDR2 FQNEAQ (reference sequence). The CDR3 DNA sequence: TGTGCCAGCAGCTTAGGGGAAGGAGGGTCACATACAGATACGCAGTATTTT. Its protein is CASSLGEGGSHTDTQYF. Drawing the rest from reference TRBV7-9 and TRBJ2-3, the complete variable domain is DTGVSQNPRHKITKRGQNVTFRCDPISEHNRLYWYRQTLGQGPEFLTYFQNEAQLEKSRLLSDRFSAERPKGSFSTLEIQRTEQGDSAMYLCASSLGEGGSHTDTQYFGPGTRLTVL.

A word on this clone: The sample has other DNA sequences that encode this CDR3 too. The chain combines TRBV29-1 with TRBJ2-3; 7 bases align to TRBD1. V gave up 8 bases and J gave up 4 bases; unmatched junction bases: 6. The CDR3 length is 12 residues. Germline V gives CDR1 SQVTM, CDR2 ANQGSEA. The CDR3 bases are TGCAGCACCCGACAGGGCCCAGATACGCAGTATTTT. Amino acids: CSTRQGPDTQYF.